This record concerns one T cell receptor (beta chain) sequence. The target antigen is unknown. TCRB transcripts that were expressed got sequenced, as all of the isolated RNA had been reverse transcribed. Clones were read by immunoSEQ multiplex PCR, and TCRdb kept only the in-frame ones, dropping some. The data show 330,000 or so clones, roughly 12% seen once. The junction had 8 bases not matched to a gene; V was cut back by 5 bases and J by 3 bases. Germline CDR1 and CDR2: SGDLS and YYNGEE. This CDR3 contains 15 residues. The entry originates in a study of beta chain features in type 1 diabetes. Study-wide results and limits: People with Type 1 diabetes carried modestly yet significantly shorter TCRB CDR3s in all four CD4+ subsets. With patients and controls alike, PCR might favor shorter templates to an equal degree.

V and J are TRBV9 and TRBJ1-1; 9 positions agree with TRBD1. Sequences were obtained from naive CD4+ T cells from blood. The receptor's source is a woman between 18 and 29 years old with type 1 diabetes. The CDR3 coding sequence is TGTGCCAGCAGTGCCACCGGGACAGGGTACACTGAAGCTTTCTTT. This sequence encodes CASSATGTGYTEAFF.